A selection of T cell receptor beta chains follows, all from one sample in a study of control samples from healthy donors and cancer patients. The assay was immunoSEQ multiplex PCR, and TCRdb's table has in-frame clones only and misses some. The sample carries about 120,000 clones, roughly 92% recorded once. Sequencing used PBMCs. Receptors originate from a man at least 80 years old with head and neck cancer. The CDR3 runs from the conserved cysteine through the conserved F or W. A D gene is named only where the DNA matches it firmly. Clone size appears in some rows only: once, few, many, or a class for an expanded clone.

J,D,V,size,DNA,CDR3
TRBJ2-1,TRBD2,TRBV5-1,.,TGCGCCAGCAGCTTGGGACTAGCGGGGGGATATGAGCAGTTCTTC,CASSLGLAGGYEQFF
TRBJ2-7,TRBD1,TRBV5-1,.,TGCGCCAGCAGCCCCACCCCGGACAGGGGGCCCTACGAGCAGTACTTC,CASSPTPDRGPYEQYF
TRBJ1-2,.,TRBV2,.,TGTGCCAGCAGGGCCGTTGAGGGCCCGGGGGGCTACACCTTC,CASRAVEGPGGYTF
TRBJ1-1,.,TRBV5-1,.,TGCGCCAGCAGCTTGGAGGCTAACACTGAAGCTTTCTTT,CASSLEANTEAFF
TRBJ1-6,TRBD1,TRBV4-3,.,TGCGCCAGCAGCCAAGATCGGGACAGAGCAATGGGGACCCTCCACTTT,CASSQDRDRAMGTLHF
TRBJ2-7,.,TRBV9,once,TGTGCCAGCAGCGTAGGAGCTCAGGGAAGTTCCTACGAGCAGTACTTC,CASSVGAQGSSYEQYF
TRBJ1-4,.,TRBV4-3,.,TGCGCCAGCAGCCAAGATCGGGTCGGGGAAGTTAGTGAAAAACTGTTTTTT,CASSQDRVGEVSEKLFF
TRBJ1-6,TRBD1,TRBV6-5,few,TGTGCCAGCAGTTACGGTGGGACAGGGTTTTCACCCCTCCACTTT,CASSYGGTGFSPLHF
TRBJ1-6,.,TRBV5-4,.,TGTGCCAGCAGAGCAGCAGGAAACTATAATTCACCCCTCCACTTT,CASRAAGNYNSPLHF
TRBJ2-7,.,TRBV6-5,once,TGTGCCAGTACCAGAGAAGGGTCCTACGAGCAGTACTTC,CASTREGSYEQYF
TRBJ2-6,.,TRBV12-3/TRBV12-4,.,TGTGCCAGCACCCTCTCTGGGGCCAACGTCCTGACTTTC,CASTLSGANVLTF
TRBJ2-5,.,TRBV5-1,.,TGCGCCAGCAGCTTGGTAGTGGGATTGGAGACCCAGTACTTC,CASSLVVGLETQYF
TRBJ1-2,.,TRBV6-5,.,TGTGCCAGCAATCCCCAAGGCGCCGGAGTTAGGGGCTACACCTTC,CASNPQGAGVRGYTF
TRBJ2-3,.,TRBV3-1/TRBV3-2,.,TGTGCCAGCAGCTACTCAGGAAGCACAGATACGCAGTATTTT,CASSYSGSTDTQYF
TRBJ1-6,TRBD1,TRBV5-1,.,TGCGCCAGCAGCTCTGAAGGGGGCGAATCACCCCTCCACTTT,CASSSEGGESPLHF
TRBJ2-1,TRBD1,TRBV2,.,TGTGCCAGCAGGTTCCACGGGACAGGGGGCAGCGATGAGCAGTTCTTC,CASRFHGTGGSDEQFF
TRBJ2-1,TRBD1,TRBV10-1,.,TGCGCCAGCAGTCCTGACAGGGGTTCGGGCGAGCAGTTCTTC,CASSPDRGSGEQFF
TRBJ2-3,.,TRBV5-1,.,TGCGCCAGCAGCATTAGGACAGTGCGGGACACAGATACGCAGTATTTT,CASSIRTVRDTDTQYF
TRBJ1-2,.,TRBV5-6,.,TGTGCCAGCAGCCGCCGGGCGGACCTCTTCTATGGCTACACCTTC,CASSRRADLFYGYTF
TRBJ2-2,.,TRBV12-2,.,TGTGCAAGTCGCTTCCCAGGACTAGCGGGGGGGCCGTACACCGGGGAGCTGTTTTTT,CASRFPGLAGGPYTGELFF
TRBJ1-3,.,TRBV10-3,.,TGTGCCATCAGTGAGTCGAAGAGGGGCTCTGGAAACACCATATATTTT,CAISESKRGSGNTIYF
TRBJ2-7,.,TRBV5-6,.,TGTGCCAGCAGCTTTCCGATGGCCGGGGGAACCGACGAGCAGTACTTC,CASSFPMAGGTDEQYF
TRBJ2-1,TRBD2,TRBV27,.,TGTGCCAGCAGTTTATTCAACGGGAGGGACAATGAGCAGTTCTTC,CASSLFNGRDNEQFF
TRBJ2-5,.,TRBV6-6,.,TGTGCCAGCAGTTTGGAGCCCCAAGAGACCCAGTACTTC,CASSLEPQETQYF
TRBJ2-7,.,TRBV19,.,TGTGCCAGTACCGCGACAGGATACGAGCAGTACTTC,CASTATGYEQYF
TRBJ1-1,.,TRBV5-4,.,TGTGCCAGCAGCTTGGGGTCTACTAGGACAGTACGAGCTTTCTTT,CASSLGSTRTVRAFF
TRBJ1-4,.,TRBV4-1,.,TGCGCCAGCAGCCAAGATAGGCGCAGAGGAACTAATGAAAAACTGTTTTTT,CASSQDRRRGTNEKLFF
TRBJ1-5,TRBD1,TRBV30,.,TGTGCCTGGAGTAATGGACAGGGATCCCAGCCCCAGCATTTT,CAWSNGQGSQPQHF
TRBJ2-7,.,TRBV2,.,TGTGCCAGCAGCGCTGCTTGGGGGCAGTACTTC,CASSAAWGQYF
TRBJ2-7,.,TRBV18,.,TGTGCCAGCTCACTCCGGGACTTTAACTACGAGCAGTACTTC,CASSLRDFNYEQYF
TRBJ2-7,.,TRBV27,.,TGTGCCAGAGGGGGGGGGCCCTACGAGCAGTACTTC,CARGGGPYEQYF